The text below deals with one T cell receptor (beta chain). The CDR3 is 17 amino acids. Germline V gene lookup returns CDR1 SGDLS and CDR2 YYNGEE. The J segment lost 5 bases and the V segment lost 4 bases, leaving 11 bases of the junction unmatched. These data are taken from a study of blood T cell repertoires in COVID-19. The overall study: Acute-phase and convalescent COVID-19 samples originated in the United States, Italy and Spain.

Assay: immunoSEQ multiplex PCR; the TCRdb copy retains only in-frame clones and omits some. The repertoire consists of roughly 97,000 clones, with about four fifths occurring once and the leading ten covering 3% to 4%. Source material: peripheral blood. The source is a woman older than 75 with active or convalescent COVID-19. V and J are TRBV9 and TRBJ2-3, with 12 bases aligning to TRBD2. CDR3 DNA sequence: TGTGCCAGCAGCCCTACAGGACTAGCGGGACTGGGAGATACGCAGTATTTT. Its protein product is CASSPTGLAGLGDTQYF.